These T cell receptor beta chains were read from a single sample in a study of neurological immune-mediated disorders. MiXCR was run by TCRdb on the 5' RACE reads, yielding one entry per CDR3 protein. Of over 11,000 distinct CDR3 sequences in the sample, under 8% were seen once. The sample comprised CD8+ T cells from blood. These receptor sequences come from a middle-aged woman in good health. The conserved cysteine and the conserved F or W are not part of the CDR3 here. Size values are once, few and many counts, or a class for expanded clones, and some rows have none.

TRBV27	TRBJ2-1	many	15	ASSLSPSSGIYNEQF
TRBV7-9	TRBJ1-3	many	14	ASSRTSDSSGNTIY
TRBV6-6	TRBJ1-2	many	13	ASSYGIGVNYGYT
TRBV20-1	TRBJ2-7	many	11	SPQIRLAPEQY
TRBV7-6	TRBJ2-3	many	14	ASSPWGSGAGDTQY
TRBV11-2	TRBJ2-7	many	14	ASSSRGLAGPYEQY
TRBV11-2	TRBJ2-5	many	11	ASSLDLAPAQY
TRBV12-3/TRBV12-4	TRBJ2-1	many	12	ASRPGSSYNEQF
TRBV20-1	TRBJ2-7	many	12	SAVAGTIFYEQY
TRBV5-5	TRBJ2-1	many	14	ASSLGWGQGYNEQF
TRBV13	TRBJ2-3	many	14	ASSLRLAGGSDTQY
TRBV9	TRBJ2-1	NA	13	ASSVAGGGYNEQF
TRBV2	TRBJ2-1	many	13	ASGRSSLNNNEQF